This TCR beta chain was observed in a study of CD8 T cells in Susac syndrome (dated by TCRdb to the late 2010s). Looking at the study overall: Repertoire sequencing was used to test whether CD8+ T cell activation and differentiation in Susac syndrome was antigen driven. CD8+ T cell repertoire clonality was compared between about a dozen healthy donors, some 14 Susac syndrome patients and about 15 multiple sclerosis patients. Summary of the overall study and its limitations: The number of individuals in the TCR sequencing and HLA analysis was acknowledged as relatively small.

Peripheral blood CD8+ and CD4+ T cells from healthy donors, Susac syndrome patients and multiple sclerosis patients were profiled using high-throughput TCR beta sequencing. Healthy donors were age- and sex-matched controls. Bulk CD8+ and CD4+ T cells were purified by magnetic negative isolation, while CD8+ TEMRA cells were enriched using FACS. Blood was collected in EDTA tubes and processed within 24 hours, with PBMCs isolated through density gradient centrifugation. PBMCs destined for TCR sequencing were cryopreserved in liquid nitrogen and later thawed in a 37 °C water bath. A purity of at least 90% was achieved for sorted or isolated CD4+, CD8+ and CD8+ TEMRA cells. RNA was extracted using the RNeasy kit, and roughly 0.45 to 1 microgram was reverse transcribed with random hexamers. The immunoSEQ multiplex PCR assay, covering 54 Vbeta and 13 Jbeta segments, was used to amplify TCR beta CDR3 regions. PCR amplification bias was corrected by using a synthetic template baseline for primer optimization and computational correction. As for how the authors treated the data: Only productive sequences were kept, with reads annotated to V, D and J genes according to IMGT and analyzed in immunoSEQ Analyzer. Clonality was calculated as one minus the Shannon entropy normalized by log2 of the number of productive unique sequences. For each patient and control, public and private clones were evaluated within the 100 most prevalent clones. A clone was defined as Susac-specific if it was absent from the healthy and MS cohorts, from some 980 published viral clones and from other ImmuneACCESS disease sequences. The raw public reads went through TCRdb reprocessing: fastp at Q25, MiXCR clone calling, in-frame beta chains kept. Every entry covers one CDR3 protein and lists the most common genes and DNA from its rows. Here the V and J calls rest on TCRdb's processing, not on the authors' analysis. The sample contains about 80,000 distinct CDR3 sequences, roughly 93% of them found a single time. The ten most abundant clones make up 0.26% of the sample.

This clonotype came up once. Its recognized antigen is unknown. No much larger clone is present one base from it, and per-base qualities are unavailable. One read alone makes for weak evidence. Sequences SGHNT (CDR1) and YYREEE (CDR2) are obtained from the germline V gene (reference sequence). At the junction V is shortened by 2 bases and J by 4 bases, with 18 bases in between. There are 16 amino acids in the CDR3, from cysteine to phenylalanine inclusive. The retained sequence is limited to the CDR3, 48 bases, with the frame set at the first base. The sequenced sample was CD8+ T cells from PBMCs. The receptor's source is a human donor in good health. Rearrangement joined TRBV5-4 to TRBJ1-2, and possibly TRBD1, on 5 matching bases. The CDR3 reads CASSFRFRQIPYGYTF. In nucleotide form, the sequence is TGTGCCAGCAGCTTCAGGTTCCGACAGATACCCTATGGCTACACCTTC.